This paragraph covers one T cell receptor beta chain sequence. The antigen is undetermined. This record comes from a study of cytomegalovirus exposure and HLA in healthy donors. Study-wide points: Accounts indicate the classifier identified cytomegalovirus status with strong specificity and sensitivity. In vitro checks showed that a few CMV-associated chains really do target CMV antigens. Researchers had no immune exposure information except CMV serostatus available.

PCR used 60 Vbeta primers and 13 Jbeta primers. Sequencing used immunoSEQ multiplex PCR; TCRdb keeps in-frame clones, though not all of them. The sample comprises over 100,000 clones, around two thirds of which are singletons, and under 9.5% rests with the top ten. Healthy bone marrow donors made up the donor group. With 5 bases removed from V and 0 bases from J, the gap between germline ends came to 14 bases. Germline V gene lookup returns CDR1 KGHSH and CDR2 LQKENI. This CDR3 region has 15 residues. This clonotype originated in a woman aged 40 to 50 in good health and CMV-seropositive. V usage is TRBV18 and J usage is TRBJ2-7; the D gene is possibly TRBD1 (6 bases). Input material: PBMCs. The CDR3, as DNA: TGTGCCAGCTCATCGCTGACAGGCGGCTCCTACGAGCAGTACTTC. Protein sequence: CASSSLTGGSYEQYF.